Below are 7 T cell receptor beta chains sequenced from a single sample in a study of neurological immune-mediated disorders. TCRdb processed the 5' RACE reads anew with MiXCR; each CDR3 protein has one entry. The table shows about 55,000 distinct CDR3 sequences, with roughly 4.4% occurring only once. The sequenced sample consisted of PBMCs. The receptors here all came from a man between 50 and 59 years old with multiple sclerosis.

This clonotype was found many times. This chain links TRBV6-5 with TRBJ2-7; D might be TRBD2 (6 bases). The CDR3 contains 14 residues. V dropped 5 bases and J dropped 4 bases, with 15 bases sitting between them. Germline-derived CDR1 and CDR2 are MNHEY and SVGAGI. CDR3 bases: TGTGCCAGCAGTCCCGGGACGGGACTTTACGAGCAGTACTTC. This encodes CASSPGTGLYEQYF.

This clonotype was detected many times. The chain carries TRBV5-6 and TRBJ1-2; D gene unclear. CDR1 is SGHDT and CDR2 is YYEEEE in the germline V gene. V shed 2 bases and J shed 7 bases, with 9 bases lying between them. This CDR3 comprises 12 residues. The CDR3 reads CASSLLGFGYTF. Here the CDR3 DNA reads TGTGCCAGCAGCTTATTGGGTTTTGGCTACACCTTC.

This clonotype was counted many times. The gene calls are TRBV7-9 and TRBJ2-5; 8 bases align to TRBD1. The CDR3 runs to 15 residues. CDR1 SEHNR and CDR2 FQNEAQ come from the germline V gene (reference sequence). The junction had 9 bases not matched to a gene; V was cut back by 5 bases and J by 4 bases. CDR3 in amino acids: CASSPNQGAGETQYF. CDR3 sequence (DNA): TGTGCCAGCAGCCCTAACCAGGGGGCGGGAGAGACCCAGTACTTC.

This clonotype appeared a few times. The chain joins TRBV7-9 to TRBJ1-1; 10 bases map to TRBD1. Germline CDR1 SEHNR, CDR2 FQNEAQ (reference sequence). This CDR3 spans 14 amino acids. V shed 2 bases, J shed 9 bases, and the junction held 6 bases outside the gene matches. The CDR3 protein is CASSLRSGQGKAFF. The CDR3 bases are TGTGCCAGCAGCTTAAGGTCGGGACAGGGGAAAGCTTTCTTT.

In regard to this clonotype: At one end, the junction sequence differs from germline, possibly due to a read error. CDR3 region: CVSQPRDTRPYEQYF. The DNA of the CDR3 is TGTGTCAGCCAACCACGGGATACGCGACCCTACGAGCAGTACTTC. The rearrangement joins TRBV28 to TRBJ2-7; D is possibly TRBD2 (5 bases). Germline lookup yields CDR1 MDHEN and CDR2 SYDVKM. This CDR3 has 15 residues.

In regard to this clonotype: Being one base from a much bigger clone, this may be a read error. Lacking the conserved final phenylalanine or tryptophan, this CDR3 likely reflects a read error. The chain links TRBV3-1 to TRBJ2-5, with a tentative D call TRBD2 (6 bases). Trimming removed 5 bases at V and 0 bases at J, with 7 bases between. CDR3 size: 13 residues. Germline V gene lookup returns CDR1 LGHDT and CDR2 YNNKEL (reference sequence). CDR3 loop: CASSGDYQETQYC. In DNA form, the CDR3 reads TGTGCCAGCAGCGGGGACTACCAAGAGACCCAGTACTGC.

This clonotype was detected many times. The chain uses TRBV2 and TRBJ2-6; D may be TRBD1 (5 bases). Germline V gene data show CDR1 as SNHLY and CDR2 as FYNNEI. There are 17 residues in the CDR3. V dropped 0 bases and J dropped 0 bases, with 9 bases sitting between them. CDR3 region: CASSEALQGSGANVLTF. For the CDR3, the DNA is TGTGCCAGCAGTGAAGCCCTGCAGGGCTCTGGGGCCAACGTCCTGACTTTC. The entire variable domain, with the rest obtained from reference TRBV2 and TRBJ2-6, is as follows: EPEVTQTPSHQVTQMGQEVILRCVPISNHLYFYWYRQILGQKVEFLVSFYNNEISEKSEIFDDQFSVERPDGSNFTLKIRSTKLEDSAMYFCASSEALQGSGANVLTFGAGSRLTVL.